Given below is one T cell receptor beta chain in context. What it recognizes is unknown. The protocol was immunoSEQ multiplex PCR, while the TCRdb copy is restricted to in-frame clones and leaves out a portion. The sample carries more than 70,000 clones, 92% recorded once. CDR1 and CDR2 (germline): MDHEN, SYDVKM. J was trimmed by 1 base and V by 1 base; bases with no gene match: 8. This CDR3 has 18 residues. These data originate in a study of PD-1 blockade in classical Hodgkin lymphoma. Brentuximab vedotin exposure varied among the patients, all of whom had relapsed after autologous stem cell transplantation. Study-wide results and limits: Only CD4+ TCR diversity, not CD8+, had risen significantly by C4D1.

The sequenced sample was peripheral blood mononuclear cells (PBMCs), obtained before the second cycle of nivolumab. The receptor was derived from a human donor with classical Hodgkin lymphoma. The chain couples TRBV28 to TRBJ2-1, with 9 bases identical to TRBD2. CDR3 residues: CASSLLASGTPSYNEQFF. In nucleotides, the CDR3 is TGTGCCAGCAGTTTATTGGCTAGCGGGACCCCTTCCTACAATGAGCAGTTCTTC.